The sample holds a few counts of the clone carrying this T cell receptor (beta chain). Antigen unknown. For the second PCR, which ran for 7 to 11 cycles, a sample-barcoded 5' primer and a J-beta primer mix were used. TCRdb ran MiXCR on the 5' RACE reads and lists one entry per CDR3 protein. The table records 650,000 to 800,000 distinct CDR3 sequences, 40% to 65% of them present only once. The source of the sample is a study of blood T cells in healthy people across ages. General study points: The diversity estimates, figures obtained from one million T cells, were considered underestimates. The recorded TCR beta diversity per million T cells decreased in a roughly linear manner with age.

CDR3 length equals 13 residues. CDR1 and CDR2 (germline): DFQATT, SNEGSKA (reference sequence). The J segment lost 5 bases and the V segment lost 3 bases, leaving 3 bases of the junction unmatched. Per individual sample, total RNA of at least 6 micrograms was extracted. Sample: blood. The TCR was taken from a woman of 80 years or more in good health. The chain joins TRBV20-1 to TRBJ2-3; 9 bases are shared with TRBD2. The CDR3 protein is CSARATSGDTQYF. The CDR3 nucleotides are TGCAGTGCTAGGGCGACTAGCGGAGATACGCAGTATTTT.